This TCR beta chain was identified in a study of blood T cell repertoires in COVID-19. Study background: Sites in the United States, Italy and Spain provided acute and convalescent COVID-19 samples.

How the authors handled the data: Reference gene primer amplification gave estimated nucleated cell counts. Measured with immunoSEQ multiplex PCR; TCRdb has only the in-frame clones, and not every one. The V and J calls and clone size come from that table; D and trimming were worked out from the DNA. This table has about 180,000 clones, 86% appearing once. Trimming took 3 bases from V and 5 from J, leaving 14 bases between them. CDR3 length equals 14 residues. Germline V lookup: CDR1 MNHNY, CDR2 SVGAGI (reference sequence). The TCR originated in a woman aged 25 to 39 with active or convalescent COVID-19. The gene calls are TRBV6-6 and TRBJ2-7; maybe TRBD2 (6 bases). What was sequenced was peripheral blood. The CDR3 DNA reads TGTGCCAGCAGTTATAGCGGCGGAGGAAACGAGCAGTACTTC. Its translation: CASSYSGGGNEQYF.